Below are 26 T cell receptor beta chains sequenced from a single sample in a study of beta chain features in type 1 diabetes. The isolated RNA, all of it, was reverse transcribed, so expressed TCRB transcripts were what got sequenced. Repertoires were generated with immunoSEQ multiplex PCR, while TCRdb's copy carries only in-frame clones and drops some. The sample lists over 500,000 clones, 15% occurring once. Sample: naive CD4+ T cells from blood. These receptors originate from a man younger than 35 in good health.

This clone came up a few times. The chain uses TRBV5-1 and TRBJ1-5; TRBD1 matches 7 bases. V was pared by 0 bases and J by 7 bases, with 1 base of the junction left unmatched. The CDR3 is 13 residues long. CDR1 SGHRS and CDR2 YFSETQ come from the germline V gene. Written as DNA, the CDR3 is TGCGCCAGCAGCTTGGGACAGGGACAGCCCCAGCATTTT. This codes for CASSLGQGQPQHF.

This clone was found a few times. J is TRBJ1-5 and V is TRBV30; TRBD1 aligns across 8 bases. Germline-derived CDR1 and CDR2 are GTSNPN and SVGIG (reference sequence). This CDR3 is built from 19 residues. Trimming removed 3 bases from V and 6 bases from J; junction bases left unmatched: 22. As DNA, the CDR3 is TGTGCCTGGAGCGTCGGCGCCTTGAGGAGGGCAGGGGGCGGTCAGCCCCAGCATTTT. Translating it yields CAWSVGALRRAGGGQPQHF.

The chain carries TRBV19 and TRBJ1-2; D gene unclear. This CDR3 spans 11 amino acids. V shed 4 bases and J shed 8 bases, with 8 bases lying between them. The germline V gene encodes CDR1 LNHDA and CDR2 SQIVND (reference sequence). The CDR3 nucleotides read TGTGCCAGTAGTAGGTCGGGGGGCTACACCTTC. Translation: CASSRSGGYTF.

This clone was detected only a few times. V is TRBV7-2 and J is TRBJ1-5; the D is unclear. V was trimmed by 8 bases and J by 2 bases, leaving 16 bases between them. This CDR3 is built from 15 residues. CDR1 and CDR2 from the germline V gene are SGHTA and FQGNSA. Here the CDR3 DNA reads TGTGCCAGCGGCCTCGGGAGCTGGGGCAATCAGCCCCAGCATTTT. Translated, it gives CASGLGSWGNQPQHF.

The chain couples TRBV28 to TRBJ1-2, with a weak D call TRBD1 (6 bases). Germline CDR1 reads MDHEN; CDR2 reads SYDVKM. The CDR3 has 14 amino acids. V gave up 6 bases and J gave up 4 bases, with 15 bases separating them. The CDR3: CASSQGTFAYGYTF. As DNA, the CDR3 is TGTGCCAGCAGCCAGGGGACGTTCGCCTATGGCTACACCTTC.

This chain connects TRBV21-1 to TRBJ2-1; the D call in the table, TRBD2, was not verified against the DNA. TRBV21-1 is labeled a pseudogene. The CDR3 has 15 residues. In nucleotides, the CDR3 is TGTGCCAGCAGCAGGAAGCGGGAGGCCTACAATGAGCAGTTCTTC. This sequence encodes CASSRKREAYNEQFF.

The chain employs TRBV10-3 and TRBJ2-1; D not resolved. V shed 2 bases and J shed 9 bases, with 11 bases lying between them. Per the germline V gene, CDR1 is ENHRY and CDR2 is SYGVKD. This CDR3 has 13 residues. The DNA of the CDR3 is TGTGCCATCAGTGAGGCACGGGCTGGTGAGCAGTTCTTC. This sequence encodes CAISEARAGEQFF.

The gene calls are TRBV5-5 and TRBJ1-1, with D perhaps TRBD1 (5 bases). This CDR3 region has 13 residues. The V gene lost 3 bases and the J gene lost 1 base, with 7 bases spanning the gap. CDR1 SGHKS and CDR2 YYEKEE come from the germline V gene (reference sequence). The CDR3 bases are TGTGCCAGCAGCTACGGACAGAACACTGAAGCTTTCTTT. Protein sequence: CASSYGQNTEAFF.

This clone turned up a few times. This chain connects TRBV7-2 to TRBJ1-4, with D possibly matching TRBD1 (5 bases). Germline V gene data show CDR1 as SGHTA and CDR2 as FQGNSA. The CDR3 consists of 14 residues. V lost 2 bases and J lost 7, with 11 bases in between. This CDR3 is CASSLWWRGEKLFF. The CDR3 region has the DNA TGTGCCAGCAGCTTATGGTGGAGGGGTGAAAAACTGTTTTTT.

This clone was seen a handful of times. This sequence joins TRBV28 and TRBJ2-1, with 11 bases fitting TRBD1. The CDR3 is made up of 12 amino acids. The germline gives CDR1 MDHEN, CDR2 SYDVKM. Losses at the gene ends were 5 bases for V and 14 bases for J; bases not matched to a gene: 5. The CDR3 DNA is TGTGCCAGCAGTCTCGGGACAGGGGGTGAGTTCTTC. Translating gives CASSLGTGGEFF.

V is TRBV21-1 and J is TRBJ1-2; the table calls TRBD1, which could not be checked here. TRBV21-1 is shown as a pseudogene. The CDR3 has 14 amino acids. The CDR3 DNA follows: TGTGCCAGCAGCAAAGGGGACAGGAGCTATGGCTACACCTTC. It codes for CASSKGDRSYGYTF.

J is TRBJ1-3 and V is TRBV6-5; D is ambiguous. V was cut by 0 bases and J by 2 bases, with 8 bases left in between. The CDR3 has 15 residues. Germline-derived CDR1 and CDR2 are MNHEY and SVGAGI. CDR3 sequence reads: CASSYSGGTGNTIYF. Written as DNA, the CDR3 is TGTGCCAGCAGTTACTCGGGAGGGACTGGAAACACCATATATTTT.

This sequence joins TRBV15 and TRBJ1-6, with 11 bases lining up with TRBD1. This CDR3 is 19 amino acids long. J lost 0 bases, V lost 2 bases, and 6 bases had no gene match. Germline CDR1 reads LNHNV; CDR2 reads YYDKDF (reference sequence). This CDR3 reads CATSRRQDRGRSYNSPLHF. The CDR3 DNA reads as TGTGCCACCAGCAGACGACAGGACAGGGGGCGCTCCTATAATTCACCCCTCCACTTT.

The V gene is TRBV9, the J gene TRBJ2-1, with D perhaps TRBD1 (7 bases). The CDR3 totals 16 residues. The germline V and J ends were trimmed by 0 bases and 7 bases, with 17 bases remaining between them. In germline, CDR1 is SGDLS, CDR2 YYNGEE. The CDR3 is CASSVGLPGGWNEQFF. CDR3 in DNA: TGTGCCAGCAGCGTAGGTCTCCCAGGGGGGTGGAATGAGCAGTTCTTC.

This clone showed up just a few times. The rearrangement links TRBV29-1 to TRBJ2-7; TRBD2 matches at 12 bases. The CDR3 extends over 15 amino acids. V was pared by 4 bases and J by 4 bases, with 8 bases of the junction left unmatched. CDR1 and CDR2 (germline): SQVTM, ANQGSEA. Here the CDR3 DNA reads TGCAGCGTTGCCTATAGACTAGCGGGGGATTACGAGCAGTACTTC. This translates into CSVAYRLAGDYEQYF.

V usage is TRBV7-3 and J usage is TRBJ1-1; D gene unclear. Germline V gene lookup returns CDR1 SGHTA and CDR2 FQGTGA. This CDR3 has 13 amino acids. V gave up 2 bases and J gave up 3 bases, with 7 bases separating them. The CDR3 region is CASSLSLDTEAFF. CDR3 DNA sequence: TGTGCCAGCAGCTTATCCCTGGACACTGAAGCTTTCTTT.

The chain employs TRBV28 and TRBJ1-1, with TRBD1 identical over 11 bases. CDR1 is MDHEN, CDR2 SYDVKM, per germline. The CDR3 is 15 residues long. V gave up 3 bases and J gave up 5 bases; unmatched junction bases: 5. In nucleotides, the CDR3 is TGTGCCAGCAGTTTTATGGACAGGGGGCCGACTGAAGCTTTCTTT. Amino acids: CASSFMDRGPTEAFF.

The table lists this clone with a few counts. The CDR3 coding sequence is TGTGCCAGCAGCTTAAATCCCGGGGATAATGAAAAACTGTTTTTT. This codes for CASSLNPGDNEKLFF. This sequence joins TRBV7-2 and TRBJ1-4; D uncertain. Trimming took off 2 bases at V and 4 bases at J, with 11 bases between the two ends. CDR1 is SGHTA and CDR2 is FQGNSA in the germline V gene. The CDR3 is 15 residues long. The full variable domain, with the rest looked up from reference TRBV7-2 and TRBJ1-4, is GAGVSQSPSNKVTEKGKDVELRCDPISGHTALYWYRQSLGQGLEFLIYFQGNSAPDKSGLPSDRFSAERTGGSVSTLTIQRTQQEDSAVYLCASSLNPGDNEKLFFGSGTQLSVL.

The CDR3 reads CASSGKETQYF. Here the CDR3 DNA reads TGTGCCAGCAGCGGGAAGGAGACCCAGTACTTC. V is TRBV6-6 and J is TRBJ2-5; TRBD2 is a possible D gene (5 bases). Germline V gene data show CDR1 as MNHNY and CDR2 as SVGAGI (reference sequence). The CDR3 loop spans 11 amino acids. Between the trimmed V and J ends, which lost 6 bases and 5 bases, there was a span of 7 bases.

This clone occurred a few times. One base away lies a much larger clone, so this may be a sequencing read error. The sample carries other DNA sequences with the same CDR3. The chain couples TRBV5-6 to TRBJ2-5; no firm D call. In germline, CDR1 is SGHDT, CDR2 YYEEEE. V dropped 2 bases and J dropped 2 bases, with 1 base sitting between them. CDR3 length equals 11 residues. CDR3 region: CASSLQETQYF. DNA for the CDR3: TGTGCCAGCAGCTTACAAGAGACCCAGTACTTC.

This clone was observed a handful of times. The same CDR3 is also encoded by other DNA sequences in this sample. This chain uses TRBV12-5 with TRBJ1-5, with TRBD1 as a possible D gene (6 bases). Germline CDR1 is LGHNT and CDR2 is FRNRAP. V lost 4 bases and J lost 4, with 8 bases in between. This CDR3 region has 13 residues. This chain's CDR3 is CASGWGANQPQHF. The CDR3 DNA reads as TGTGCTAGTGGTTGGGGGGCAAATCAGCCCCAGCATTTT.

The chain's CDR3 is CASSPGQGDDSNYGYTF. CDR3 nucleotides: TGCGCCAGCAGCCCCGGACAGGGAGATGATTCGAACTATGGCTACACCTTC. J is TRBJ1-2 and V is TRBV4-1; 8 positions agree with TRBD1. CDR1 and CDR2 from the germline V gene are MGHRA and YSYEKL. CDR3 size: 17 residues. Trimming at V came to 4 bases and at J to 2 bases, leaving 12 bases not matched to a gene.

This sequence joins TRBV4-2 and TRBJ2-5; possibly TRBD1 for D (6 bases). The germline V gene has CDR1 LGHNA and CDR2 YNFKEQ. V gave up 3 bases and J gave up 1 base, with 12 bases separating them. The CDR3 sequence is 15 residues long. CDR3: CASSHGRGIQETQYF. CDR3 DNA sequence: TGTGCCAGCAGCCATGGCAGGGGAATCCAAGAGACCCAGTACTTC.

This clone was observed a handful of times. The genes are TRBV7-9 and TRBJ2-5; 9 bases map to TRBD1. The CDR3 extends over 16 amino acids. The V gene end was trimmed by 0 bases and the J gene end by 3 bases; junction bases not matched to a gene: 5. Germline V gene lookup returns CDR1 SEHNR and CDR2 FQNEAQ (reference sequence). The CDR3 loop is CASSLAPGQGKETQYF. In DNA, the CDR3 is TGTGCCAGCAGCTTAGCGCCGGGACAGGGAAAAGAGACCCAGTACTTC.

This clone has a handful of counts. The CDR3 sequence is CASRQGGIYEQYF. CDR3 DNA sequence: TGTGCCAGCCGACAGGGGGGGATCTACGAGCAGTACTTC. The chain has TRBV2 and TRBJ2-7, with TRBD1 matching over 9 bases. CDR1 and CDR2 (germline): SNHLY, FYNNEI. The CDR3 spans 13 residues. V was pared by 8 bases and J by 3 bases, with 5 bases of the junction left unmatched. Full variable domain (missing parts from reference TRBV2 and TRBJ2-7): EPEVTQTPSHQVTQMGQEVILRCVPISNHLYFYWYRQILGQKVEFLVSFYNNEISEKSEIFDDQFSVERPDGSNFTLKIRSTKLEDSAMYFCASRQGGIYEQYFGPGTRLTVT.

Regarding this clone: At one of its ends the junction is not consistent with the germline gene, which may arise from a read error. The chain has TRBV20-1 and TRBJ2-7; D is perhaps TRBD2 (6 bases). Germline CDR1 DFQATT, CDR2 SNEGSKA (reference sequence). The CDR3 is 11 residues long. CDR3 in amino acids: CSASTGTPRHF. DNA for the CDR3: TGCAGTGCTAGCACCGGGACTCCCCGGCACTTC.